What follows are 27 T cell receptor beta chains derived from one specimen sequenced in a study of T cell responses to AZD1222 COVID-19 vaccine. Generated by immunoSEQ multiplex PCR, the TCRdb table keeps only in-frame clones and is missing some. The table shows 50,000 to 75,000 clones, with 65% to 80% occurring only once. Sequences were derived from peripheral blood, sampled on day 0 of AZD1222 vaccination. Receptors were obtained from an adult in good health.

The genes are TRBV21-1 and TRBJ1-1. TRBV21-1 is described as a pseudogene. The CDR3 is made up of 15 amino acids. Here the CDR3 DNA reads TGTGCCAGCAGCCCGGGAGGCAGGCCGAACACTGAAGCTTTCTTT. Encoded protein: CASSPGGRPNTEAFF.

The CDR3 DNA follows: TGTGCCAGTAGTGGGACAGGGGGTAATCAGCCCCAGCATTTT. Its translation is CASSGTGGNQPQHF. This chain links TRBV19 with TRBJ1-5; 11 bases match TRBD1. CDR1 and CDR2 from the germline V gene are LNHDA and SQIVND (reference sequence). J was trimmed by 4 bases and V by 5 bases; bases with no gene match: 1. This CDR3 region has 14 residues.

The CDR3 nucleotides read TGTGCCAGCAGTTTAACCTGGACACTTGGAACTAACTATGGCTACACCTTC. Translating it yields CASSLTWTLGTNYGYTF. The chain joins TRBV28 to TRBJ1-2; D possibly corresponds to TRBD1 (5 bases). The V gene lost 2 bases and the J gene lost 0 bases, with 16 bases spanning the gap. Per germline, CDR1 MDHEN and CDR2 SYDVKM. CDR3 length: 17 amino acids.

This sequence joins TRBV5-4 and TRBJ2-7; the match to TRBD1 covers 10 bases. V dropped 0 bases and J dropped 5; count of bases not matched to a gene: 5. The CDR3 covers 15 residues. Germline CDR1 SGHNT, CDR2 YYREEE (reference sequence). CDR3 nucleotide sequence: TGTGCCAGCAGCTTGGGACAGGGGGCGCAGGACGAGCAGTACTTC. This translates into CASSLGQGAQDEQYF.

This chain uses TRBV7-6 with TRBJ1-5; D remains unclear. Trimming cost V 2 bases and J 2 bases, with 10 bases left between them. Germline V lookup: CDR1 SGHVS, CDR2 FNYEAQ. The CDR3 length is 15 residues. In DNA, the CDR3 is TGTGCCAGCAGCTTAAGCCCGGACGGCAATCAGCCCCAGCATTTT. It codes for CASSLSPDGNQPQHF.

The chain recombines TRBV19 with TRBJ2-1, with 11 bases lining up with TRBD1. This CDR3 has 17 amino acids. CDR1 and CDR2 (germline): LNHDA, SQIVND (reference sequence). V lost 4 bases, J lost 1 base, and 6 bases stayed unmatched. CDR3 amino acids: CASSTWTGGESYNEQFF. For the CDR3, the DNA is TGTGCCAGTAGTACCTGGACAGGGGGCGAGTCCTACAATGAGCAGTTCTTC.

The genes are TRBV6-5 and TRBJ1-5; 7 bases align to TRBD1. Germline V gene sequence: CDR1 MNHEY, CDR2 SVGAGI. J lost 2 bases, V lost 2 bases, and 6 bases had no gene match. This CDR3 contains 16 residues. CDR3: CASSYGQARGNQPQHF. The CDR3 nucleotides are TGTGCCAGCAGTTACGGACAGGCTAGAGGCAATCAGCCCCAGCATTTT.

This chain uses TRBV10-3 with TRBJ2-7, with a weak D call TRBD1 (5 bases). Trimming left V 2 bases short and J 6 bases short, with 8 bases between. The CDR3 consists of 12 residues. The germline V gene has CDR1 ENHRY and CDR2 SYGVKD. In DNA form, the CDR3 reads TGTGCCATCAGTGAGGGGGCCCCCGAGCAGTACTTC. Protein: CAISEGAPEQYF.

The rearrangement uses TRBV7-2 and TRBJ2-7, with D perhaps matching TRBD2 (6 bases). CDR3 length: 13 amino acids. Germline V gives CDR1 SGHTA, CDR2 FQGNSA. Trimming stripped 1 base from V and 7 bases from J, with 11 bases between. The CDR3 coding sequence is TGTGCCAGCAGCTTAGGACTAGGACGTGAGCAGTACTTC. Its translation: CASSLGLGREQYF.

The chain couples TRBV5-1 to TRBJ1-1; possible D gene TRBD1, 5 bases. Germline V lookup: CDR1 SGHRS, CDR2 YFSETQ. This CDR3 is 13 amino acids long. The V end lost 9 bases, the J end lost 5 bases, and 17 bases lay between the germline ends. The CDR3 nucleotides read TGCGCCACCAAGGGACTTCCCGGGACTGAAGCTTTCTTT. Translation: CATKGLPGTEAFF.

Details on this clone: Its ends do not fully match the called genes, so a read error is possible. The chain links TRBV6-2 or TRBV6-3 to TRBJ1-6; D unclear. The CDR3 spans 17 residues. Per the germline V gene, CDR1 is MNHEY and CDR2 is SVGEGT. CDR3 bases: TGTGCCACCAGTCAAGCCCGAGGACTCTCCTATAATTCACCCCTCCACTTT. This encodes CATSQARGLSYNSPLHF.

This chain joins TRBV10-3 and TRBJ2-7, with D perhaps being TRBD1 or TRBD2 (5 bases each). The CDR3 spans 13 residues. Trimming cost V 7 bases and J 4 bases, with 14 bases left between them. Germline loops: CDR1 ENHRY, CDR2 SYGVKD. For the CDR3, the DNA is TGTGCCATCAAGGGACCCGGGGCATACGAGCAGTACTTC. Translated, it gives CAIKGPGAYEQYF.

The sample holds a few counts of this clone. V is TRBV7-6 and J is TRBJ1-2, with D possibly matching TRBD1 (6 bases). Germline V gives CDR1 SGHVS, CDR2 FNYEAQ. Trimming shortened V by 1 base and J by 0 bases, and 15 bases separated the two germline ends. The CDR3 totals 17 residues. CDR3 nucleotides: TGTGCCAGCAGCTTAGGTCCAGGGGAAATGACTAACTATGGCTACACCTTC. Translation gives CASSLGPGEMTNYGYTF.

This clone was counted only a few times. This rearrangement joins TRBV11-2 to TRBJ2-5; D is undetermined. The V and J ends lost 3 bases and 4 bases respectively, with 12 bases between them. CDR3 length: 14 residues. Germline loops: CDR1 SGHAT, CDR2 FQNNGV. CDR3 residues: CASSLRTLVETQYF. CDR3 nucleotides: TGTGCCAGCAGCTTGAGGACCCTGGTAGAGACCCAGTACTTC.

The rearrangement joins TRBV27 to TRBJ1-4; weak D call: TRBD1 (5 bases). The length of the CDR3 is 15 residues. Trimming took off 7 bases at V and 0 bases at J, with 12 bases between the two ends. Germline V gene sequence: CDR1 MNHEY, CDR2 SMNVEV (reference sequence). CDR3 DNA: TGTGCCAGCACCGGGACTTCTACAACTAATGAAAAACTGTTTTTT. It encodes CASTGTSTTNEKLFF.

This sequence joins TRBV6-5 and TRBJ2-7; possibly TRBD2 for D (5 bases). Trimming pared 2 bases from V and 5 bases from J, leaving 13 bases between. The V gene's germline CDR1 is MNHEY and CDR2 SVGAGI. CDR3 length: 14 amino acids. Written as DNA, the CDR3 is TGTGCCAGCAGTTACGTCGCCGGGATTAACGAGCAGTACTTC. It yields the protein CASSYVAGINEQYF.

The V and J genes are TRBV3-1 (or the pseudogene TRBV3-2) and TRBJ1-5; TRBD1 matches at 7 bases. The J segment lost 3 bases and the V segment lost 6 bases, leaving 5 bases of the junction unmatched. The CDR3 has 14 amino acids. Looked up from germline, CDR1 is LGHDT and CDR2 is YNNKEL (reference sequence). CDR3 in amino acids: CASSYRGANQPQHF. The CDR3 DNA reads TGTGCCAGCAGTTACAGGGGAGCCAATCAGCCCCAGCATTTT.

The chain carries TRBV6-5 and TRBJ1-1; the D is unclear. The CDR3 sequence is 13 residues long. Germline CDR1 is MNHEY and CDR2 is SVGAGI. Trimming took 0 bases from V and 6 from J, leaving 8 bases between them. The CDR3 reads CASSYSYSSEAFF. The CDR3 DNA sequence: TGTGCCAGCAGTTACTCGTACAGTTCTGAAGCTTTCTTT.

The chain joins TRBV4-3 to TRBJ1-2, with a weak D call TRBD1 (6 bases). The germline gives CDR1 LGHNA, CDR2 YSLEER. The ends were cut back, 1 base at V and 4 bases at J, with 16 bases in the middle. The CDR3 totals 16 residues. Written as DNA, the CDR3 is TGCGCCAGCAGCCAAGTTTGGTCAGGGGCTAGCTATGGCTACACCTTC. The encoded protein is CASSQVWSGASYGYTF.

This chain joins TRBV28 and TRBJ1-4, with unresolved D. V was clipped by 3 bases and J by 3 bases, with 8 bases between them. Germline CDR1 reads MDHEN; CDR2 reads SYDVKM. The CDR3 totals 14 residues. CDR3 region: CASSLIQSNEKLFF. The CDR3 DNA follows: TGTGCCAGCAGTTTGATACAATCTAATGAAAAACTGTTTTTT.

This rearrangement joins TRBV9 to TRBJ1-1; D not certain. The germline V gene has CDR1 SGDLS and CDR2 YYNGEE. This CDR3 region has 13 residues. V shed 6 bases and J shed 5 bases, with 14 bases lying between them. CDR3 region: CASNPQPGTEAFF. CDR3 coding DNA: TGTGCCAGCAACCCCCAACCGGGGACTGAAGCTTTCTTT.

The chain couples TRBV7-9 to TRBJ2-7, with 7 bases fitting TRBD1. Germline lookup yields CDR1 SEHNR and CDR2 FQNEAQ (reference sequence). This CDR3 comprises 12 residues. V was clipped by 11 bases and J by 5 bases; unmatched bases: 9. The CDR3 spells CAYKGAANEQYF. CDR3 in DNA: TGTGCCTACAAGGGGGCCGCCAACGAGCAGTACTTC.

This sequence joins TRBV3-1 (or the pseudogene TRBV3-2) and TRBJ1-1, with D unclear. Germline CDR1 is LGHDT and CDR2 is YNNKEL (reference sequence). V was shortened by 1 base and J by 3 bases, with 12 bases between the two germline ends. This CDR3 has 15 residues. The DNA for the CDR3 is TGTGCCAGCAGCCAAGTCATCCGCCCACACACTGAAGCTTTCTTT. Protein: CASSQVIRPHTEAFF.

This clone showed up just a few times. The rearrangement links TRBV7-2 to TRBJ1-5; D remains ambiguous. CDR3 length equals 13 residues. The V end lost 6 bases, the J end lost 3 bases, and 9 bases lay between the germline ends. CDR1 is SGHTA, CDR2 FQGNSA, per germline. CDR3 sequence reads: CASSRGINQPQHF. The CDR3 bases are TGTGCCAGCAGTCGAGGTATCAATCAGCCCCAGCATTTT.

This clone was observed a few times. The J gene is TRBJ1-2, the V gene TRBV7-6, with 12 bases matching TRBD1. This CDR3 is built from 16 residues. Germline V gene sequence: CDR1 SGHVS, CDR2 FNYEAQ. With V trimmed by 1 base and J by 7 bases, 7 bases remained unmatched. The CDR3 nucleotides are TGTGCCAGCAGCTTAGTGCCGGGACAGGGGGCCAGTGGCTACACCTTC. Translating gives CASSLVPGQGASGYTF.

This clone was counted a single time. This sequence joins TRBV7-2 and TRBJ1-1, with TRBD1 as a possible D gene (6 bases). The CDR3 loop spans 14 amino acids. Germline V gene data show CDR1 as SGHTA and CDR2 as FQGNSA. V shed 6 bases and J shed 1 base, with 12 bases lying between them. CDR3 bases: TGTGCCAGCAGAGAACAGGGCGGGAACACTGAAGCTTTCTTT. As protein: CASREQGGNTEAFF.

This clone was found a few times. The chain recombines TRBV7-6 with TRBJ2-1; 9 bases map to TRBD2. The length of the CDR3 is 15 residues. Germline CDR1 is SGHVS and CDR2 is FNYEAQ. V shed 5 bases and J 0 bases; nucleotides not matched to a gene: 2. The CDR3: CASSSGGLSYNEQFF. DNA of the CDR3: TGTGCCAGCAGCAGCGGGGGGCTCTCCTACAATGAGCAGTTCTTC.